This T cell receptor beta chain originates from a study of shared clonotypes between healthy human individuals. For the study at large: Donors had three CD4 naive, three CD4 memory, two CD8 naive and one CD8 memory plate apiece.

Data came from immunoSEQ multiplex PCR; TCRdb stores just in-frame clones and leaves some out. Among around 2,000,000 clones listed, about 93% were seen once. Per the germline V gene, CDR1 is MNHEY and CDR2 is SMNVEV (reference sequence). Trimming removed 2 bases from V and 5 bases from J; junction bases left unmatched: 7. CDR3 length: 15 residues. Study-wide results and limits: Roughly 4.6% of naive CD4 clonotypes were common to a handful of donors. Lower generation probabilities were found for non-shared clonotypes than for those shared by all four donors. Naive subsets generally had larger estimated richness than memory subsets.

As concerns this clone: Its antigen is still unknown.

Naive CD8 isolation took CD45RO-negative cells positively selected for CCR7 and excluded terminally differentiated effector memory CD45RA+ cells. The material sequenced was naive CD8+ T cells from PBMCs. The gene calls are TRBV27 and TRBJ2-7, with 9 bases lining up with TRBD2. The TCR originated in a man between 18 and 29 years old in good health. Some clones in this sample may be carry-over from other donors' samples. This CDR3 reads CASSLSLAGPHEQYF. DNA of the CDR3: TGTGCCAGCAGTTTAAGCCTAGCGGGACCGCACGAGCAGTACTTC.